This is a list of T cell receptor beta chains from one sample in a study of T-cell reconstitution after alpha-beta-depleted transplantation in children. TCRdb ran MiXCR on the PCR reads and lists one entry per CDR3 protein. Of hundreds of thousands of distinct CDR3 sequences in the sample, around 13% were seen once. The sequences come from PBMCs, collected before TCRalphabeta/CD19-depleted stem cell transplant. Receptors were obtained from a girl aged 2 to 9 with congenital amegakaryocytic thrombocytopenia, due to receive a stem cell transplant. Each CDR3 is given with its conserved first and last residue. The D gene is left open where the match is weak. Rows may omit the clone size; those that give it use once, few, many or a size class.

J gene: TRBJ1-4
V gene: TRBV7-2
D gene: TRBD1
clone size: NA
CDR3 protein: CASSLPGTGIPNINEKLFF
CDR3 DNA: TGTGCCAGCAGCTTACCGGGGACAGGCATACCAAATATTAATGAAAAACTGTTTTTT

J gene: TRBJ2-1
V gene: TRBV12-3/TRBV12-4
D gene: NA
clone size: NA
CDR3 protein: CASSFGGPLYNEQFF
CDR3 DNA: TGTGCCAGCAGTTTCGGAGGGCCCCTCTACAATGAGCAGTTCTTC

J gene: TRBJ1-5
V gene: TRBV6-1
D gene: NA
clone size: many
CDR3 protein: CASTDYQPQHF
CDR3 DNA: TGTGCCAGCACGGACTATCAGCCCCAGCATTTT

J gene: TRBJ1-1
V gene: TRBV29-1
D gene: NA
clone size: few
CDR3 protein: CSVDGEMNTEAFF
CDR3 DNA: TGCAGCGTTGACGGGGAGATGAACACTGAAGCTTTCTTT

J gene: TRBJ1-5
V gene: TRBV7-9
D gene: TRBD1
clone size: NA
CDR3 protein: CASSFASGTGAQPQHF
CDR3 DNA: TGTGCCAGCAGCTTCGCCTCGGGGACAGGGGCTCAGCCCCAGCATTTT

J gene: TRBJ2-2
V gene: TRBV10-3
D gene: NA
clone size: many
CDR3 protein: CAISVSGRNTGELFF
CDR3 DNA: TGTGCCATCTCCGTATCCGGGAGGAACACCGGGGAGCTGTTTTTT

J gene: TRBJ2-2
V gene: TRBV5-1
D gene: NA
clone size: NA
CDR3 protein: CASIGTKNTGELFF
CDR3 DNA: TGCGCCAGCATCGGGACAAAGAACACCGGGGAGCTGTTTTTT

J gene: TRBJ2-1
V gene: TRBV27
D gene: TRBD2
clone size: few
CDR3 protein: CASSSGTSGWDGFF
CDR3 DNA: TGTGCCAGCAGTTCCGGGACTAGCGGCTGGGATGGGTTCTTC

J gene: TRBJ2-1
V gene: TRBV5-1
D gene: NA
clone size: NA
CDR3 protein: CASSLEAADNEQFF
CDR3 DNA: TGCGCCAGCAGCTTGGAGGCGGCTGACAATGAGCAGTTCTTC

J gene: TRBJ2-3
V gene: TRBV11-1
D gene: NA
clone size: NA
CDR3 protein: CASSIVPPLGPRQRTDTQYF
CDR3 DNA: TGTGCCAGCAGCATAGTCCCCCCCCTAGGTCCACGGCAGAGAACAGATACGCAGTATTTT

J gene: TRBJ2-2
V gene: TRBV15
D gene: NA
clone size: many
CDR3 protein: CATSRDLANTGELFF
CDR3 DNA: TGTGCCACCAGCAGAGATCTGGCCAACACCGGGGAGCTGTTTTTT

J gene: TRBJ2-7
V gene: TRBV20-1
D gene: NA
clone size: many
CDR3 protein: CSASGSSEPYEQYF
CDR3 DNA: TGCAGTGCTAGTGGCTCTAGCGAACCCTACGAGCAGTACTTC

J gene: TRBJ1-2
V gene: TRBV12-3/TRBV12-4
D gene: NA
clone size: NA
CDR3 protein: CASSLHGGAYGYTF
CDR3 DNA: TGTGCCAGCAGTTTACACGGGGGTGCCTATGGCTACACCTTC

J gene: TRBJ1-1
V gene: TRBV27
D gene: TRBD1
clone size: NA
CDR3 protein: CASSWGQGGAEAFF
CDR3 DNA: TGTGCCAGCAGTTGGGGACAGGGAGGAGCTGAAGCTTTCTTT

J gene: TRBJ2-1
V gene: TRBV11-2
D gene: TRBD2
clone size: NA
CDR3 protein: CASIWETSGYNEQFF
CDR3 DNA: TGTGCCAGCATCTGGGAGACTAGCGGTTACAATGAGCAGTTCTTC

J gene: TRBJ1-1
V gene: TRBV3-1
D gene: NA
clone size: many
CDR3 protein: CASSQDSVEPNTEAFF
CDR3 DNA: TGTGCCAGCAGCCAAGATAGTGTGGAACCGAACACTGAAGCTTTCTTT